This T cell receptor beta chain appears in the sequencing data of a study of cytomegalovirus exposure and HLA in healthy donors. Germline loops: CDR1 SEHNR, CDR2 FQNEAQ (reference sequence). After removal of 5 bases from V and 6 bases from J, the junction contained 9 bases not matched to a gene. The CDR3 extends over 14 amino acids. The PCR contained 60 Vbeta and 13 Jbeta primers. Data came from immunoSEQ multiplex PCR; TCRdb stores just in-frame clones and leaves some out. The table has more than 90,000 clones, around 76% seen once. Material for sequencing was PBMCs. This receptor was identified in a human donor in good health. This chain joins TRBV7-9 and TRBJ2-7, with 8 bases that match TRBD2. Here the CDR3 DNA reads TGTGCCAGCAGCCGTCGGGAGGGGCCGAGCGAGCAGTACTTC. Translating it yields CASSRREGPSEQYF.